This TCR beta chain was identified during a study of human T cells and chemical hapten exposure. About the study: Patch tests delivered 0.01% DPC to the upper back and were evaluated at 6 days.

This clonotype was counted a few times. Its antigen remains unknown. Broader study findings: Expanded TCRs clustered into significantly more large CDR3 similarity groups than controls, the analysis revealed.

J lost 7 bases, V lost 2 bases, and 7 bases had no gene match. CDR3 length: 16 residues. As for time point: patch test 2, 6 weeks after DPC sensitization. Treatment of the sample: therapeutic diphenylcyclopropenone sensitization with weekly scalp DPC. Unfractionated whole blood was the source from which total RNA was extracted. TCRdb ran MiXCR on the RACE reads and lists one entry per CDR3 protein. Counted here are roughly 140,000 distinct CDR3 sequences, approximately 12% occurring once; the ten biggest clones make up around 1.4%. This specimen was whole blood, taken in connection with sensitization to the hapten diphenylcyclopropenone (DPC). V is TRBV12-3 or TRBV12-4 and J is TRBJ2-4; TRBD1 matches 11 bases. This clonotype originated in a woman aged 50 to 60 with alopecia areata. Some clones in this sample may be carry-over from other donors' samples. CDR3 bases: TGTGCCAGCAGTTTACGGGGACAGGGGGTTATTAACATTCAGTACTTC. Its translation: CASSLRGQGVINIQYF.